This T cell receptor (beta chain) was sequenced during a study of shared T cell receptors in the human thymus. Germline lookup yields CDR1 SGHRS and CDR2 YFSETQ. V lost 4 bases and J lost 5; bases outside the gene matches: 12. This CDR3 has 15 residues. Only one count was recorded for this clone. Clones were sequenced by immunoSEQ multiplex PCR, and TCRdb holds only the in-frame ones, with some missing. The sample lists roughly 68,000 clones; 90% to 95% were seen once. V and J are TRBV5-1 and TRBJ2-7, with 7 bases aligning to TRBD1. The source of this sequence is a human donor. The source material was thymocytes. CDR3 sequence: CASSLKKGQTHEQYF. CDR3 nucleotide sequence: TGCGCCAGCAGCCTTAAGAAGGGACAGACCCACGAGCAGTACTTC.